These T cell receptor beta chains were read from a single sample in a study of CD8+ T cells in alopecia areata. Generated by immunoSEQ multiplex PCR, the TCRdb table keeps only in-frame clones and is missing some. The data show approximately 180,000 clones, around 50% seen once. Source: CD4+ T cells sorted from blood, taken at week 0. All receptors come from a human donor with alopecia areata. Each CDR3 is given with its conserved first and last residue. Each record gives: D gene, V gene, clone size, J gene, CDR3 protein, CDR3 DNA. The D gene is left open where the match is weak. Some rows have no size entry. The others give once, few or many, or a class for an expanded clone.

.,TRBV7-9,few,TRBJ1-6,CASGDMEPLHF,TGTGCCAGCGGCGATATGGAGCCCCTCCACTTT
TRBD2,TRBV5-6,.,TRBJ2-2,CASSLGISGSNTGELFF,TGTGCCAGCAGCTTGGGGATTAGCGGGTCGAACACCGGGGAGCTGTTTTTT
TRBD1,TRBV2,.,TRBJ2-7,CASRTTGGVRMYEQYF,TGTGCCAGCAGAACAACAGGGGGAGTGAGAATGTACGAGCAGTACTTC
.,TRBV27,.,TRBJ1-4,CASSPRRNEKLFF,TGTGCCAGCAGCCCCCGGAGGAATGAAAAACTGTTTTTT
TRBD1,TRBV29-1,few,TRBJ2-3,CSVIGDRQYF,TGCAGCGTTATAGGGGACAGGCAGTATTTT
TRBD1,TRBV15,.,TRBJ2-5,CATSRVSGTGKETQYF,TGTGCCACCAGCAGAGTTTCGGGGACAGGAAAAGAGACCCAGTACTTC
TRBD1,TRBV6-5,.,TRBJ1-2,CASSYLGTGTYGYTF,TGTGCCAGCAGTTACCTCGGGACAGGGACGTATGGCTACACCTTC
.,TRBV5-6,few,TRBJ2-7,CASSYIDYEQYF,TGTGCCAGCAGCTACATAGACTACGAGCAGTACTTC
.,TRBV29-1,.,TRBJ2-5,CSARIGEETQYF,TGCAGCGCCCGGATCGGCGAGGAGACCCAGTACTTC
TRBD2,TRBV29-1,.,TRBJ2-7,CSVEASGGYEQYF,TGCAGCGTTGAGGCTAGCGGGGGATACGAGCAGTACTTC
.,TRBV10-3,.,TRBJ2-5,CALHLEGETQYF,TGTGCCCTACACTTGGAGGGGGAGACCCAGTACTTC
.,TRBV10-3,.,TRBJ2-7,CAISASITSEQYF,TGTGCCATCAGTGCGAGTATTACGTCCGAGCAGTACTTC
TRBD1,TRBV15,.,TRBJ1-5,CATSGQGSRQPQHF,TGTGCCACCAGCGGACAGGGTAGTCGCCAGCCCCAGCATTTT
.,TRBV9,.,TRBJ1-1,CASSGFVNTEAFF,TGTGCCAGCAGCGGTTTTGTGAACACTGAAGCTTTCTTT
.,TRBV30,.,TRBJ1-5,CAWSLGLGNNQPQHF,TGTGCCTGGAGTTTGGGATTAGGGAACAATCAGCCCCAGCATTTT
.,TRBV5-1,.,TRBJ2-2,CASSSTGQNTGELFF,TGCGCCAGCAGCAGCACGGGGCAGAACACCGGGGAGCTGTTTTTT
.,TRBV11-3,few,TRBJ2-7,CASSFRGEQYF,TGTGCCAGCAGCTTTCGGGGCGAGCAGTACTTC
.,TRBV19,few,TRBJ1-1,CASTGAGGTEAFF,TGTGCCAGTACGGGGGCAGGAGGGACTGAAGCTTTCTTT
.,TRBV9,once,TRBJ1-6,CASTWGAPASPLHF,TGTGCCAGCACGTGGGGGGCCCCGGCTTCACCCCTCCACTTT
.,TRBV25-1,.,TRBJ1-6,CASSELRGGSPLHF,TGTGCCAGCAGTGAACTCCGGGGAGGATCACCCCTCCACTTT
.,TRBV6-5,.,TRBJ1-6,CASSYEGHYNSPLHF,TGTGCCAGCAGTTACGAGGGACACTATAATTCACCCCTCCACTTT
.,TRBV30,.,TRBJ2-1,CAWSVRYNEQFF,TGTGCCTGGAGTGTACGGTACAATGAGCAGTTCTTC
.,TRBV11-2,many,TRBJ2-1,CASSTGSGRSHEQFF,TGTGCCAGCAGCACCGGCAGCGGCCGCAGCCATGAGCAGTTCTTC
TRBD2,TRBV11-2,.,TRBJ2-3,CASSPGLETDTQYF,TGTGCCAGCAGCCCGGGACTAGAAACAGATACGCAGTATTTT
TRBD1,TRBV10-3,.,TRBJ1-2,CAIQGVQGGLNYGYTF,TGTGCCATCCAAGGAGTCCAGGGGGGATTGAACTATGGCTACACCTTC
.,TRBV2,.,TRBJ1-6,CASSEEGNSPLHF,TGTGCCAGCAGTGAAGAGGGGAATTCACCCCTCCACTTT
.,TRBV7-8,.,TRBJ2-1,CASSLVGKGGKNEQFF,TGTGCCAGCAGCTTAGTTGGGAAGGGGGGTAAGAATGAGCAGTTCTTC
TRBD1,TRBV10-3,.,TRBJ1-2,CAINEAMTGSGYTF,TGTGCCATCAACGAGGCCATGACAGGGAGTGGCTACACCTTC
.,TRBV30,.,TRBJ1-6,CAWSLTGWNSPLHF,TGTGCCTGGAGTCTCACAGGGTGGAATTCACCCCTCCACTTT
.,TRBV27,.,TRBJ1-5,CASSSDMTNGNQPQHF,TGTGCCAGCAGTTCCGACATGACGAACGGCAATCAGCCCCAGCATTTT
.,TRBV14,.,TRBJ2-7,CASSQTSPLGQYF,TGTGCCAGCAGCCAAACATCACCACTGGGGCAGTACTTC
.,TRBV2,.,TRBJ2-7,CASSYDGGSSYEQYF,TGTGCCAGCAGCTACGACGGAGGGAGCTCCTACGAGCAGTACTTC
TRBD1,TRBV19,.,TRBJ2-7,CASSISTGALYEQYF,TGTGCCAGTAGTATTTCTACAGGGGCCCTCTACGAGCAGTACTTC
TRBD2,TRBV4-2,.,TRBJ2-1,CASSQGGGGSFYNEQFF,TGTGCCAGCAGCCAAGGGGGGGGTGGATCCTTTTACAATGAGCAGTTCTTC
TRBD1,TRBV6-1,.,TRBJ2-7,CASSDRGHEQYF,TGTGCCAGCAGCGACAGGGGGCACGAGCAGTACTTC
.,TRBV25-1,.,TRBJ2-6,CASLTGHSSGANVLTF,TGTGCCAGCTTGACGGGACACAGCTCTGGGGCCAACGTCCTGACTTTC
TRBD1,TRBV4-1,.,TRBJ2-7,CASSQMGQGGEQYF,TGCGCCAGCAGCCAGATGGGACAGGGCGGCGAGCAGTACTTC
.,TRBV19,.,TRBJ1-5,CASRISGTGNNQPQHF,TGTGCCAGTAGGATATCCGGGACGGGTAACAATCAGCCCCAGCATTTT
.,TRBV29-1,.,TRBJ2-1,CSVQEGTALRFF,TGCAGCGTTCAAGAGGGGACCGCCTTAAGGTTCTTC
.,TRBV6-5,.,TRBJ1-2,CASSAGMLNYGYTF,TGTGCCAGCAGTGCAGGGATGCTCAACTATGGCTACACCTTC
.,TRBV2,.,TRBJ2-2,CASSAFTGELFF,TGTGCCAGCAGTGCGTTCACCGGGGAGCTGTTTTTT
.,TRBV4-1,.,TRBJ2-7,CASSQEVHRYEQYF,TGCGCCAGCAGCCAAGAAGTACACCGCTACGAGCAGTACTTC
.,TRBV6-5,.,TRBJ2-3,CASSYQVVGTDTQYF,TGTGCCAGCAGTTACCAGGTGGTGGGCACAGATACGCAGTATTTT
.,TRBV4-2,.,TRBJ1-2,CASSQGPGRERGYTF,TGTGCCAGCAGCCAAGGCCCCGGCAGGGAGCGTGGCTACACCTTC
TRBD2,TRBV4-2,few,TRBJ2-2,CASSPGLAANTGELFF,TGTGCCAGCAGCCCGGGACTAGCGGCTAACACCGGGGAGCTGTTTTTT
.,TRBV15,.,TRBJ1-5,CATSRGDVDQPQHF,TGTGCCACCAGCAGAGGCGACGTCGATCAGCCCCAGCATTTT
.,TRBV30,.,TRBJ1-2,CAWRLLTGLLGGYTF,TGTGCCTGGAGGTTACTCACAGGGCTTCTTGGTGGCTACACCTTC